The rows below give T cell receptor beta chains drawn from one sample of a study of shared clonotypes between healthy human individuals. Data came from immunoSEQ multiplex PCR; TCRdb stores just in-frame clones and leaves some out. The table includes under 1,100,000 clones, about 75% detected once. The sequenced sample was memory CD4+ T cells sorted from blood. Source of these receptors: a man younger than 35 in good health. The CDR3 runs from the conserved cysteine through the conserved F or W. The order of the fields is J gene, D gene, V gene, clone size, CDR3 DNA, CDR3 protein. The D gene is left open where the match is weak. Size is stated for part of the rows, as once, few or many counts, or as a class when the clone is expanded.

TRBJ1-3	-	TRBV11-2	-	TGTGCCAGCAGCCACCATGTTCGGAACTCTGGAAACACCATATATTTT	CASSHHVRNSGNTIYF
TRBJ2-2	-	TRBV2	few	TGTGCCAGCAGTGCCGGGACTTCGATCACCGGGGAGCTGTTTTTT	CASSAGTSITGELFF
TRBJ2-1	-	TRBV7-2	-	TGTGCCAGCAGCTTACTAATAAGTCTCCCCAATGAGCAGTTCTTC	CASSLLISLPNEQFF
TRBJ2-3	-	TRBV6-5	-	TGTGCCAGCAGTTACTCACCGGGGGATACGCAGTATTTT	CASSYSPGDTQYF
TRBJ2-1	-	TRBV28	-	TGTGCCAGCAATCCGTGGGGGGTGGCTGAGCAGTTCTTC	CASNPWGVAEQFF
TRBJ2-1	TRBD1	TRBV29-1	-	TGCAGCGTCGCTTCCGGGACAGGGGCCAATGAGCAGTTCTTC	CSVASGTGANEQFF
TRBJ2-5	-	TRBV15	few	TGTGCCACCAGCAGAGATTGGTCAGCAAACGTAGGGACCCAGTACTTC	CATSRDWSANVGTQYF
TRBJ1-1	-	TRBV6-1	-	TGTGCCAGCAGTGAACAACAGGGGAACACTGAAGCTTTCTTT	CASSEQQGNTEAFF
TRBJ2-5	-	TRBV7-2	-	TGTGCCAGCAGCTCCATAACGGAGACCCAGTACTTC	CASSSITETQYF
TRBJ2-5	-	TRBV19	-	TGTGCCAGTAGTCGTAGCGGCGGCGGTCAGACCCAGTACTTC	CASSRSGGGQTQYF
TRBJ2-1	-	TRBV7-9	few	TGTGCCAGCAGCTTAGTCGGGAGTTCCTACAATGAGCAGTTCTTC	CASSLVGSSYNEQFF
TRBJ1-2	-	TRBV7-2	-	TGTGCCAGCAGCTTCGCGGGGTACTATGGCTACACCTTC	CASSFAGYYGYTF
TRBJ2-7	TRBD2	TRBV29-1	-	TGCAGCGCGCCGATGGGGGGGACTAGCGCTTACGAGCAGTACTTC	CSAPMGGTSAYEQYF
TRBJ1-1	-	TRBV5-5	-	TGTGCCAGCAGCTTGTTGGGCTCGAACACTGAAGCTTTCTTT	CASSLLGSNTEAFF
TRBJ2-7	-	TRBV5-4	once	TGTGCCAGCAGCTTGATCGGGCTAGAAGCCTACGAGCAGTACTTC	CASSLIGLEAYEQYF
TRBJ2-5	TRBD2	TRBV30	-	TGTGCCTGGAGTGTTCCGGGAGGAAACGCCCAGTACTTC	CAWSVPGGNAQYF
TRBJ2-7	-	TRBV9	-	TGTGCCAGCAGCGTAGGCCTAGTGAACGAGCAGTACTTC	CASSVGLVNEQYF
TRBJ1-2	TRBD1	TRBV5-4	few	TGTGCCAGCAGCTTGCAGGGGGCGGAAGGCTACACCTTC	CASSLQGAEGYTF
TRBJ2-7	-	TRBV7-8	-	TGTGCCAGCACCTTCCTAGGTGTCGGAGGGGTCGGGGACGAGCAGTACTTC	CASTFLGVGGVGDEQYF
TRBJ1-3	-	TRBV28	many	TGTGCCAGCAAGGAGACAGTCCGCGACTCTGGAAACACCATATATTTT	CASKETVRDSGNTIYF
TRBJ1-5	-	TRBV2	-	TGTGCCAGCAGTGAACTACAGGGCAGGGGAGGGGGTCAGCCCCAGCATTTT	CASSELQGRGGGQPQHF
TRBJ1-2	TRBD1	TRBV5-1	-	TGCGCCAGCAGGAGATGGGGACAGAACTATGGCTACACCTTC	CASRRWGQNYGYTF
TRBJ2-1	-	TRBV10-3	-	TGTGCCATCAGTGAGTCGAAGGCAGGGTGGGGCAATGAGCAGTTCTTC	CAISESKAGWGNEQFF
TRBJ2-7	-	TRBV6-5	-	TGTGCCAGCAGTTACCAGCGGAAGGGGAACTACGAGCAGTACTTC	CASSYQRKGNYEQYF
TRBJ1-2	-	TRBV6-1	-	TGTGCCAGCAGTGAAGACGGGGGCAACTATGGCTACACCTTC	CASSEDGGNYGYTF
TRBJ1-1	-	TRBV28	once	TGTGCCAGCACCGGGGGACTCAGGAACACTGAAGCTTTCTTT	CASTGGLRNTEAFF
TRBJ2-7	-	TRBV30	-	TGTGCCTGGAGCGCCCAACAGGGCCACGAGCAGTACTTC	CAWSAQQGHEQYF
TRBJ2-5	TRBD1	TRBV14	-	TGTGCCAGCAGTCGACGGACAGGGTGGGCCCAAGAGACCCAGTACTTC	CASSRRTGWAQETQYF
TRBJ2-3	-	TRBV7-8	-	TGTGCCAGCATCTTTCTTGGGGGTCTCAGCGCAGATACGCAGTATTTT	CASIFLGGLSADTQYF
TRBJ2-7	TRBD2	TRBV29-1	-	TGCAGCGTTGACGTTAGCGGGAGCGGGTACGAGCAGTACTTC	CSVDVSGSGYEQYF
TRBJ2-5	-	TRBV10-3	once	TGTGCCATCAGTGTAAGGGCGTCCTCCCAAGAGACCCAGTACTTC	CAISVRASSQETQYF
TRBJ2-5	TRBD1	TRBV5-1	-	TGCGCCAGCAGGGCGCAGGACAGGGGACAAGAGACCCAGTACTTC	CASRAQDRGQETQYF
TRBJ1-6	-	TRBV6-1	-	TGTGCCAGCAGTGGTCAGGGTAGAGCCTCCCATAATTCACCCCTCCACTTT	CASSGQGRASHNSPLHF
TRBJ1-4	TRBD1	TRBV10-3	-	TGTGCCATCAGTGAACCTGGACAGGGGAGTGAAAAACTGTTTTTT	CAISEPGQGSEKLFF
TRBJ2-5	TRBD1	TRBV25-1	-	TGTGCCAGCGGGACAGGGGGACAGGAGACCCAGTACTTC	CASGTGGQETQYF
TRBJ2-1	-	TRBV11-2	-	TGTGCCAGCAGCTTAGGGCGGAGCTCCTACAATGAGCAGTTCTTC	CASSLGRSSYNEQFF
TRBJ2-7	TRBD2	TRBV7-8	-	TGTGCCAGCAGCTTATCAACTAGCGGGTCGGGCGAGCAGTACTTC	CASSLSTSGSGEQYF
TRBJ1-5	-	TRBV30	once	TGTGCCTGGGGAGTTACGGTGGGGCCCCAGCATTTT	CAWGVTVGPQHF
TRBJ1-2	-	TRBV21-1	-	TGTGCAGCGAGGGGGGGATTTAACTATGGCTACACCTTC	CAARGGFNYGYTF
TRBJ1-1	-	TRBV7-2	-	TGTGCCAGCAGCTTAGACGTTACAATGAACACTGAAGCTTTCTTT	CASSLDVTMNTEAFF
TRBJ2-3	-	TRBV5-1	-	TGCGCCAGCAGCTCGGCGGCGGGCGGATACACAGATACGCAGTATTTT	CASSSAAGGYTDTQYF
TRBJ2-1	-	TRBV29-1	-	TGCAGCACCTCAGGGGGGGGATATAACAATGAGCAGTTCTTC	CSTSGGGYNNEQFF
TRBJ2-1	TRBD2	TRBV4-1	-	TGCGCCAGCAGCCAACCGACTAGCGGGGCTAACAATGAGCAGTTCTTC	CASSQPTSGANNEQFF
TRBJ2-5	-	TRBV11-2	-	TGTGCCAGCAGCTTAGATGCTGGGACCCAGTACTTC	CASSLDAGTQYF
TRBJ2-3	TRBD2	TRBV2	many	TGTGCCAGCAGTGTAGCCAGCGGGAGTGGAGATACGCAGTATTTT	CASSVASGSGDTQYF
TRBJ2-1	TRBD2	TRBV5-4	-	TGTGCCTCTTCCGGGACTAGCGGGAGGGACGAGCAGTTCTTC	CASSGTSGRDEQFF
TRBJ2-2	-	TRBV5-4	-	TGTGCCAGCAGTCCCGACAGATTGAACGGGGAGCTGTTTTTT	CASSPDRLNGELFF
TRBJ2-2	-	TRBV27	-	TGTGCCAGCAGTTTGGCGCTAGCCACGAACACCGGGGAGCTGTTTTTT	CASSLALATNTGELFF
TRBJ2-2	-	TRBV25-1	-	TGTTCGAGAGGGGGGGACACCGGGGAGCTGTTTTTT	CSRGGDTGELFF
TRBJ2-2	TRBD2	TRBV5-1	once	TGCGCCAGCAGCCGCCAACCAGAAGCGGGAAAAACCGGGGAGCTGTTTTTT	CASSRQPEAGKTGELFF
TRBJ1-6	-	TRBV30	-	TGTGCCTGGAGTATCGACGAGGCGGGCAATTCACCCCTCCACTTT	CAWSIDEAGNSPLHF
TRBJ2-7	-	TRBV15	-	TGTGCCACCAGCAGAGATCCGAATTATAGCTACGAGCAGTACTTC	CATSRDPNYSYEQYF
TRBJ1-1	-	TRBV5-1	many	TGCGCCAGCAGCCCCCTTTGGGGCACTGAAGCTTTCTTT	CASSPLWGTEAFF
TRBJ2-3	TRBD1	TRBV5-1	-	TGCGCCAGCAGCTTTGTTCAGGGGGCTGATACGCAGTATTTT	CASSFVQGADTQYF
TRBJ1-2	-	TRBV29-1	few	TGCAGCGTTGCAGGGGCGGACTATGGCTACACCTTC	CSVAGADYGYTF
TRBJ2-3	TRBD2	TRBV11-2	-	TGTGCCAGCAGCTTAGGGGCTGGGGGAGCGGGAGGCACAGATACGCAGTATTTT	CASSLGAGGAGGTDTQYF
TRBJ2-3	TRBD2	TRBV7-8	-	TGTGCCAGCAGCTTAGCTCCCGGGAGGGTGGCAGATACGCAGTATTTT	CASSLAPGRVADTQYF